The clone carrying this TCR beta chain was counted once. The antigen remains unidentified. The sample comes from a study of T cell responses to AZD1222 COVID-19 vaccine. Study-level results: A mostly white British donor set with more females was recruited, and clonal diversity was possibly underestimated. Spike as a whole was targeted by vaccine-associated CD4 TCRs, dominant at 160-218 and 743-854.

Method: immunoSEQ multiplex PCR; TCRdb's copy keeps in-frame clones and lacks some. The data hold under 200,000 clones, with approximately 92% observed a single time. The source was peripheral blood, collected 28 days after the second dose of the MenACWY control vaccine. The receptor comes from an adult who received the MenACWY meningococcal vaccine as a control.

DNA of the CDR3: TGTGCCAGCAGCTTAAAGACAGGACCGAGCTCTGGAAACACCATATATTTT. Protein sequence: CASSLKTGPSSGNTIYF. The rearrangement joins TRBV5-6 to TRBJ1-3; D may be TRBD1 (6 bases). V lost 2 bases and J lost 0, with 15 bases in between. Germline lookup yields CDR1 SGHDT and CDR2 YYEEEE. The CDR3 is 17 amino acids.